This T cell receptor beta chain is drawn from a study of CD8+ T cells in alopecia areata. Germline V gene lookup returns CDR1 KGHSH and CDR2 LQKENI. The CDR3 covers 16 residues. Treatment meaning: oral pan-JAK inhibitor, 5-10 mg twice daily. Following extraction, RNA underwent reverse transcription to cDNA, which served as the sequencing template. Data came from immunoSEQ multiplex PCR; TCRdb stores just in-frame clones and leaves some out. The sample holds more than 140,000 clones, roughly 86% seen once. The sequenced sample was CD8+ T cells sorted from blood, obtained at week 4, from a patient treated with tofacitinib. The chain uses TRBV18 and TRBJ2-5; D gene unclear. Near its end, the DNA agrees better with TRBJ2-7, so the J call may be wrong. This clonotype originated in a human donor with alopecia areata. The CDR3 reads CASSPARVHTPHEQYF. CDR3 nucleotides: TGTGCCAGCTCACCAGCCCGAGTGCATACCCCCCACGAGCAGTACTTC.